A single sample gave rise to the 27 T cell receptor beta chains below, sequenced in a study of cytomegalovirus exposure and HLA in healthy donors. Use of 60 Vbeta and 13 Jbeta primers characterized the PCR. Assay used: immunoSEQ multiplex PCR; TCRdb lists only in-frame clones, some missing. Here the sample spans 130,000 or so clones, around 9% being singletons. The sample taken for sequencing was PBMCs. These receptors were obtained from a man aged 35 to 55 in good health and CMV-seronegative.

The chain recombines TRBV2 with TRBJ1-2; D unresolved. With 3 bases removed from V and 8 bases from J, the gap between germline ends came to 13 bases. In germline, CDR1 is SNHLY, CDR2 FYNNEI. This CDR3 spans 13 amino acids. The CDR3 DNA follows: TGTGCCAGCAGTGAGATGTCCCGAGGGGGCTACACCTTC. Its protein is CASSEMSRGGYTF. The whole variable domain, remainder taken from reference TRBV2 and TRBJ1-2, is EPEVTQTPSHQVTQMGQEVILRCVPISNHLYFYWYRQILGQKVEFLVSFYNNEISEKSEIFDDQFSVERPDGSNFTLKIRSTKLEDSAMYFCASSEMSRGGYTFGSGTRLTVV.

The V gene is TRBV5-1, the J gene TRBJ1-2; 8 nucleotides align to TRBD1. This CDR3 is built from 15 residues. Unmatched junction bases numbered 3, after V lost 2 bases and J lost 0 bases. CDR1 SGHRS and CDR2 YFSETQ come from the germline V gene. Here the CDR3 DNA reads TGCGCCAGCAGCTTAACAGGGGGTTCTAACTATGGCTACACCTTC. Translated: CASSLTGGSNYGYTF.

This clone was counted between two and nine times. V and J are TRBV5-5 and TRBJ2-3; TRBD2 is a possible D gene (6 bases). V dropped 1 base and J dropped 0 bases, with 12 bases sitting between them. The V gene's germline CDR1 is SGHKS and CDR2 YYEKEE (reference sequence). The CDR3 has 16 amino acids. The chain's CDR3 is CASSLFAGTSTDTQYF. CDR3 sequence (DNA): TGTGCCAGCAGCTTGTTCGCGGGGACTAGCACAGATACGCAGTATTTT.

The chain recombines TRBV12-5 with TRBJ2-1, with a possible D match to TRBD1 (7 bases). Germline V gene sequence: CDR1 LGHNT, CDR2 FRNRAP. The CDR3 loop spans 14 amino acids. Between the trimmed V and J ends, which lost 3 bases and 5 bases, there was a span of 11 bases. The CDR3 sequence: CASGLPGGNNEQFF. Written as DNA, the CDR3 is TGTGCTAGTGGTTTACCAGGGGGGAACAATGAGCAGTTCTTC.

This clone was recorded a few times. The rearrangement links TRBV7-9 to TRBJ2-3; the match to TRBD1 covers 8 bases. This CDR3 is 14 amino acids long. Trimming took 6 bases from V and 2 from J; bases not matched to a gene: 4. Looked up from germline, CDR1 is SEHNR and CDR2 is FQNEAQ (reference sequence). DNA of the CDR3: TGTGCCAGCAGTCCGGGACAGGTCACAGATACGCAGTATTTT. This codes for CASSPGQVTDTQYF.

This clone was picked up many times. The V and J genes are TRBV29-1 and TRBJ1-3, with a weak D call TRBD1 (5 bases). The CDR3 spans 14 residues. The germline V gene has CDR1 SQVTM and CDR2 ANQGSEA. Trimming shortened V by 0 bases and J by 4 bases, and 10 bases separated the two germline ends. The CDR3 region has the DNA TGCAGCGTTGAAGACGGGGGAAGAGGAAACACCATATATTTT. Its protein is CSVEDGGRGNTIYF.

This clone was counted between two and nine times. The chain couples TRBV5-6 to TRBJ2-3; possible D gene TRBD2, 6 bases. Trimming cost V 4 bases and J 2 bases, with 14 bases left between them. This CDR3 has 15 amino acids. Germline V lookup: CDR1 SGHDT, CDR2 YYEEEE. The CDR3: CASSPPAGFTDTQYF. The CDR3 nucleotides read TGTGCCAGCAGCCCGCCAGCGGGCTTCACAGATACGCAGTATTTT.

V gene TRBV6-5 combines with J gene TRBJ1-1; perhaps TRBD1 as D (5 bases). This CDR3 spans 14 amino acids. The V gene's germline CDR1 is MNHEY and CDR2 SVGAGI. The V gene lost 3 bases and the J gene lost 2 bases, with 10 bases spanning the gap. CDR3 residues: CASSYAGVNTEAFF. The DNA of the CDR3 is TGTGCCAGCAGTTATGCGGGGGTAAACACTGAAGCTTTCTTT.

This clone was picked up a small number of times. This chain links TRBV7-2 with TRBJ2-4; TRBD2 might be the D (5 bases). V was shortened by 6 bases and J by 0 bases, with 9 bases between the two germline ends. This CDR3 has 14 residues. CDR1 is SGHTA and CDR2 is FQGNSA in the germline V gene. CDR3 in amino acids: CASSYRGAKNIQYF. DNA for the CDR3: TGTGCCAGCAGTTATCGGGGAGCCAAAAACATTCAGTACTTC.

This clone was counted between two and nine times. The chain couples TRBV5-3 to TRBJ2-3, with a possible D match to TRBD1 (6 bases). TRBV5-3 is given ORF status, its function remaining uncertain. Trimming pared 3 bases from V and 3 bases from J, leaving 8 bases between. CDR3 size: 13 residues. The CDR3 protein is CARSYRGTDTQYF. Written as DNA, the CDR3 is TGTGCCAGAAGCTATAGGGGGACAGATACGCAGTATTTT.

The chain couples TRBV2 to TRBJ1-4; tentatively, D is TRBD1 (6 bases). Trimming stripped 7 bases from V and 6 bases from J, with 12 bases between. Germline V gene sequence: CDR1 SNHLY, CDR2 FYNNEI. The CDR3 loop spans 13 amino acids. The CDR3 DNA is TGTGCCAGCAACCGGGGGGCGGATGAAAAACTGTTTTTT. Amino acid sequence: CASNRGADEKLFF.

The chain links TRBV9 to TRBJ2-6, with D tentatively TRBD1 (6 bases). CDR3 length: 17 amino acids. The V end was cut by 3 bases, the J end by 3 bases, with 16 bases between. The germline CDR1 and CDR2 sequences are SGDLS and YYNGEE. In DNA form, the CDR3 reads TGTGCCAGCAGCGCCCTATTGGGGGCCTATGGGGCCAACGTCCTGACTTTC. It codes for CASSALLGAYGANVLTF.

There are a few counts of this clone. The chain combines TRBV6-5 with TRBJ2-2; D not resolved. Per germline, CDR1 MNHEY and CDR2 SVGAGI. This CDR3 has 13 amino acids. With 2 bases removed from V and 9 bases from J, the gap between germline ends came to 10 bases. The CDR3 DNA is TGTGCCAGCAGTTACGACCCCAGGCGGGAGCTGTTTTTT. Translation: CASSYDPRRELFF.

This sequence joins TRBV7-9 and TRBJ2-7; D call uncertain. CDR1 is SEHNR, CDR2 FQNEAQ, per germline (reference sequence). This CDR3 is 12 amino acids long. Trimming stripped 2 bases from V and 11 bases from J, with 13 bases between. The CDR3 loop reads CASSLSTGTKYF. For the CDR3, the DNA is TGTGCCAGCAGCTTATCAACCGGCACTAAGTACTTC.

The CDR3 region has the DNA TGTGCCATCAGTGACGGTTTCCTGGAGACCCAGTACTTC. Translating it yields CAISDGFLETQYF. The V gene is TRBV10-3, the J gene TRBJ2-5, with D unresolved. Trimming removed 3 bases from V and 5 bases from J, with 10 bases in between. Germline V gives CDR1 ENHRY, CDR2 SYGVKD. This CDR3 region has 13 residues.

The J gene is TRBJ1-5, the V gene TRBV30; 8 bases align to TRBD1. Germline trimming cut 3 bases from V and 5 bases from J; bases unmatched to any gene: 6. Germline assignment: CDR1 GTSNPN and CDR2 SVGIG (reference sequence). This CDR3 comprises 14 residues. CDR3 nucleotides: TGTGCCTGGAGCCCCGGGACAGGAGATCAGCCCCAGCATTTT. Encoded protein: CAWSPGTGDQPQHF.

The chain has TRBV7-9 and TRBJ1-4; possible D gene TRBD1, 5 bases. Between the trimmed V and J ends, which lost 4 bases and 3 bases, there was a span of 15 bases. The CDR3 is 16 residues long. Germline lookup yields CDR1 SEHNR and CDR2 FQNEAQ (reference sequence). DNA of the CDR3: TGTGCCAGCAGCTCTACTCGGGACTCCTCTAATGAAAAACTGTTTTTT. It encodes CASSSTRDSSNEKLFF.

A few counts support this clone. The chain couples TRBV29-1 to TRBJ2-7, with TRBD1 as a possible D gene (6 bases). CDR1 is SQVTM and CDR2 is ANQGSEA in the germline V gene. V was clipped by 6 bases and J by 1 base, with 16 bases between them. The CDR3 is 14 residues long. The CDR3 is CSVRADRASYEQYF. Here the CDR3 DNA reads TGCAGCGTCCGAGCGGACAGAGCTTCCTACGAGCAGTACTTC.

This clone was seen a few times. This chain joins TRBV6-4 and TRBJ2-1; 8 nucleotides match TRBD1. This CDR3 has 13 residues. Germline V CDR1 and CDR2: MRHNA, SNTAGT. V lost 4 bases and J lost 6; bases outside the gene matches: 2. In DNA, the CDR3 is TGTGCCAGCAGTGGGACAGGGAGCAATGAGCAGTTCTTC. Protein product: CASSGTGSNEQFF.

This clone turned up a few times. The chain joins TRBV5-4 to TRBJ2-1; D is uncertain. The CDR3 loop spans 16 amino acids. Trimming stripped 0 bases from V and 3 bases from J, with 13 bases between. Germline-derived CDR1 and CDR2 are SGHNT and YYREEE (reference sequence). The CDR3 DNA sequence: TGTGCCAGCAGCTTGGGACTCCCAGAGGTCTACAATGAGCAGTTCTTC. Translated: CASSLGLPEVYNEQFF.

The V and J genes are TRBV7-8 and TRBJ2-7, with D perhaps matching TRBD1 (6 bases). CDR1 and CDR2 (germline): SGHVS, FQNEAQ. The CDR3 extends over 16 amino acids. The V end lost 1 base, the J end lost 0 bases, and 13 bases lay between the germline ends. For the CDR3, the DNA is TGTGCCAGCAGCTTAGAAGAATGGGGACACTCCTACGAGCAGTACTTC. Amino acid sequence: CASSLEEWGHSYEQYF.

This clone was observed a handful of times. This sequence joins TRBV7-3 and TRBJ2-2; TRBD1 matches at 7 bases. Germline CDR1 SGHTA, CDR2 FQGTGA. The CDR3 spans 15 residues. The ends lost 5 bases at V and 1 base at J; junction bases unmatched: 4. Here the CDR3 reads CASSQGQRNTGELFF. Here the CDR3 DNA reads TGTGCCAGCAGCCAGGGACAGAGGAACACCGGGGAGCTGTTTTTT.

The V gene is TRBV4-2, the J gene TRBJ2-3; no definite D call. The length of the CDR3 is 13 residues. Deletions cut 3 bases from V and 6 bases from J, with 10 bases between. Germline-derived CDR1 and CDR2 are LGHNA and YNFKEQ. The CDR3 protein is CASSQMPRDTQYF. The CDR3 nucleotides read TGTGCCAGCAGCCAGATGCCTCGGGATACGCAGTATTTT.

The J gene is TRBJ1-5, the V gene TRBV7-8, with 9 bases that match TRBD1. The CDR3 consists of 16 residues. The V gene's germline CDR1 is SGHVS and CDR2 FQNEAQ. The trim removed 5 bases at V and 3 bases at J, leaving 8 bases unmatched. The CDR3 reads CASSIDRDRDNQPQHF. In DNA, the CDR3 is TGTGCCAGCAGCATAGACCGGGACAGGGACAATCAGCCCCAGCATTTT. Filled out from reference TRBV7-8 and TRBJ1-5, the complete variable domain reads GAGVSQSPRYKVAKRGQDVALRCDPISGHVSLFWYQQALGQGPEFLTYFQNEAQLDKSGLPSDRFFAERPEGSVSTLKIQRTQQEDSAVYLCASSIDRDRDNQPQHFGDGTRLSIL.

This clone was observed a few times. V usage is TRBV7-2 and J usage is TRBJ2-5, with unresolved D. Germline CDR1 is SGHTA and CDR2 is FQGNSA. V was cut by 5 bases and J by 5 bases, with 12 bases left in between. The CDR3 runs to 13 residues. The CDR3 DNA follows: TGTGCCAGCAGCCAAGTGGTAGTGGAGACCCAGTACTTC. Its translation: CASSQVVVETQYF.

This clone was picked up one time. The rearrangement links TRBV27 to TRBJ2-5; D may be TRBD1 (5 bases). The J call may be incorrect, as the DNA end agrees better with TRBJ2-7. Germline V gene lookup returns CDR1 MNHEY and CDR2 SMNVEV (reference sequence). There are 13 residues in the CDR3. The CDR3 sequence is CASRRTLTYEQYF. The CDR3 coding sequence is TGTGCCAGCAGAAGGACATTAACCTACGAGCAGTACTTC.

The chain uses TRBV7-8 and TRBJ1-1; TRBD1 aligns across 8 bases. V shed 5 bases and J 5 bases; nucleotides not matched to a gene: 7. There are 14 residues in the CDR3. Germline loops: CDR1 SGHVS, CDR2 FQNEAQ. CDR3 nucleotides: TGTGCCAGCAGCCCGAGACAGGGGCGGACTGAAGCTTTCTTT. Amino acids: CASSPRQGRTEAFF.